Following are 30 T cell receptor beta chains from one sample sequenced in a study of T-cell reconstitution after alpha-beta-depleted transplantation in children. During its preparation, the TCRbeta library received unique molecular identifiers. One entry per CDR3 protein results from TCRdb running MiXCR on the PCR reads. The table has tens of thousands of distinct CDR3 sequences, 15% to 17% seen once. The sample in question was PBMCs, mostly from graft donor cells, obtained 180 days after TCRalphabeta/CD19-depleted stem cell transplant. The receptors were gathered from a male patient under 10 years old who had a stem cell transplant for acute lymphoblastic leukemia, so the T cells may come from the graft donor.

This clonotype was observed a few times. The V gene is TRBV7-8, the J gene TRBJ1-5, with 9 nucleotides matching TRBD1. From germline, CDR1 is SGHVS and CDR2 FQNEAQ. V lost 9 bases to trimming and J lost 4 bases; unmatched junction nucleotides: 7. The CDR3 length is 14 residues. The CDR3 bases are TGTGCCAGTAGACCGGGGACAGGGAATCAGCCCCAGCATTTT. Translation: CASRPGTGNQPQHF.

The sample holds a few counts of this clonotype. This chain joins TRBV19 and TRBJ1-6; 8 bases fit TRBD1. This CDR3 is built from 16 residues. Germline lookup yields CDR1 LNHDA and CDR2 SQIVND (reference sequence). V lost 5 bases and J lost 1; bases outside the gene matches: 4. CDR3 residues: CASSPDRASYNSPLHF. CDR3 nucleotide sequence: TGTGCCAGTAGTCCGGACAGGGCGTCCTATAATTCACCCCTCCACTTT.

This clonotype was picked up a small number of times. The CDR3 protein is CASSLNNPGELFF. The DNA of the CDR3 is TGTGCCAGCAGCTTGAACAACCCAGGGGAGCTGTTTTTT. The chain carries TRBV11-2 and TRBJ2-2; D uncertain. V lost 3 bases and J 8 bases, leaving 10 bases between the germline ends. This CDR3 has 13 amino acids. The germline gives CDR1 SGHAT, CDR2 FQNNGV.

Here the CDR3 DNA reads TGTGCCAGCAGCTCCACCGACAGGGGTGGGCAGTACTTC. This translates into CASSSTDRGGQYF. The V gene is TRBV14, the J gene TRBJ2-7; 8 bases fit TRBD1. CDR1 and CDR2 (germline): SGHDN, FVKESK. This CDR3 region has 13 residues. Germline trimming cut 5 bases from V and 9 bases from J; bases unmatched to any gene: 9.

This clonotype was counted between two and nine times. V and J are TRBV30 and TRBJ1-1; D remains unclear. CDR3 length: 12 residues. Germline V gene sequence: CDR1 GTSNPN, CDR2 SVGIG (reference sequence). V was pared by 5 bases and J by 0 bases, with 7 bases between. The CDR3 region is CAWVSVNTEAFF. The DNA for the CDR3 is TGTGCCTGGGTTAGTGTGAACACTGAAGCTTTCTTT.

For the CDR3, the DNA is TGTGCCAGCAGCCGGGGCGTACAAGAGACCCAGTACTTC. Its translation: CASSRGVQETQYF. The gene calls are TRBV7-2 and TRBJ2-5, with D perhaps matching TRBD1 or TRBD2 (5 bases each). CDR3 size: 13 residues. Germline assignment: CDR1 SGHTA and CDR2 FQGNSA. Trimming shortened V by 5 bases and J by 2 bases, and 9 bases separated the two germline ends.

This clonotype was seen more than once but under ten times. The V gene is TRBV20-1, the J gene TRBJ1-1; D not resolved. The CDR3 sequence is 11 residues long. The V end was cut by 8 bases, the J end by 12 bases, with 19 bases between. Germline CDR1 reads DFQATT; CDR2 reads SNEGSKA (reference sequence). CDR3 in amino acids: CSLPWAGETFF. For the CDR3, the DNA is TGCAGTTTACCCTGGGCTGGGGAGACTTTCTTT.

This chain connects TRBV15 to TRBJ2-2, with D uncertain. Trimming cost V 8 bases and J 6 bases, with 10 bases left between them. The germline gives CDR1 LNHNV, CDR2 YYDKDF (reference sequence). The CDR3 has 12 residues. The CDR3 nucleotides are TGTGCCACCTCGAGCTCCTCCGGGGAGCTGTTTTTT. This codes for CATSSSSGELFF.

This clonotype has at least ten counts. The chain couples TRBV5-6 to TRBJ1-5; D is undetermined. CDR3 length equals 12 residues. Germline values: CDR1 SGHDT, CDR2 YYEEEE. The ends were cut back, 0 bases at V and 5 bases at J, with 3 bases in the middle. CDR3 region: CASSLGDQPQHF. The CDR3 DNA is TGTGCCAGCAGCTTGGGGGATCAGCCCCAGCATTTT.

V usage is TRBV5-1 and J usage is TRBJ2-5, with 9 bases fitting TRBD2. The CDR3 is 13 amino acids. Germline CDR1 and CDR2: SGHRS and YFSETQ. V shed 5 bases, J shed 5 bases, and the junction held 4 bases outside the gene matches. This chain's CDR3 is CASRRTSAETQYF. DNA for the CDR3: TGCGCCAGCAGGCGGACTAGCGCGGAGACCCAGTACTTC. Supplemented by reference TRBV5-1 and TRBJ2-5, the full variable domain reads KAGVTQTPRYLIKTRGQQVTLSCSPISGHRSVSWYQQTPGQGLQFLFEYFSETQRNKGNFPGRFSGRQFSNSRSEMNVSTLELGDSALYLCASRRTSAETQYFGPGTRLLVL.

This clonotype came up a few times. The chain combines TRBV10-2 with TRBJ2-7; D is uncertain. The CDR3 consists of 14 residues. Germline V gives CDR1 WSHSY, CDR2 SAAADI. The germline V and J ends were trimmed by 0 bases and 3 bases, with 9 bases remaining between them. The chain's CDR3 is CASSESTTGYEQYF. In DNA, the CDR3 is TGCGCCAGCAGTGAGTCGACAACGGGCTACGAGCAGTACTTC.

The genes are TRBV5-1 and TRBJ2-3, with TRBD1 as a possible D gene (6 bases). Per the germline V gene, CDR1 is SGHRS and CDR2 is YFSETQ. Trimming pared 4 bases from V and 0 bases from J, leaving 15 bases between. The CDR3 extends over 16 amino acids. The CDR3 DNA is TGCGCCAGCAGCAAAAGACAGGCCCTTAGCACAGATACGCAGTATTTT. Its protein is CASSKRQALSTDTQYF.

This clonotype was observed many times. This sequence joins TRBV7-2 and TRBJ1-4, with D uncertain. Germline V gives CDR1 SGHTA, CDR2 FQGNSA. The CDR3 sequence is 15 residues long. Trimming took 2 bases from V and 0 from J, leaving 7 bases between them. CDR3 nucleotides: TGTGCCAGCAGCTTACAAGTTTCAACTAATGAAAAACTGTTTTTT. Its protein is CASSLQVSTNEKLFF.

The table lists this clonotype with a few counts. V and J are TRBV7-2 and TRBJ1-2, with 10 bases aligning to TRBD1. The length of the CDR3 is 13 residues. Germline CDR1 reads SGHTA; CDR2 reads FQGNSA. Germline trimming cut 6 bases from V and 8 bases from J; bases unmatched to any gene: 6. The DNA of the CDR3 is TGTGCCAGCAGTCCGGGACAGGGGAGGGGCTACACCTTC. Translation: CASSPGQGRGYTF.

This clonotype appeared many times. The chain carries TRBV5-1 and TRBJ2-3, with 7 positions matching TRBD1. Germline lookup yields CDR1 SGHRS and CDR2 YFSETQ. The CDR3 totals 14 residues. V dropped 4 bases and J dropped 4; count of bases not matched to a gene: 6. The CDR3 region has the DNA TGCGCCAGCAGCAACGACAGGGTTCCAGATACGCAGTATTTT. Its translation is CASSNDRVPDTQYF.

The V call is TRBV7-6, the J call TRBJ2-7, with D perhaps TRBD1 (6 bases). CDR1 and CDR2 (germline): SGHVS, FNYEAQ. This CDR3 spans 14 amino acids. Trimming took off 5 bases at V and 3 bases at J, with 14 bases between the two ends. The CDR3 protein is CASSLLRGGYEQYF. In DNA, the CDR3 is TGTGCCAGCAGCCTCCTCAGGGGCGGCTACGAGCAGTACTTC.

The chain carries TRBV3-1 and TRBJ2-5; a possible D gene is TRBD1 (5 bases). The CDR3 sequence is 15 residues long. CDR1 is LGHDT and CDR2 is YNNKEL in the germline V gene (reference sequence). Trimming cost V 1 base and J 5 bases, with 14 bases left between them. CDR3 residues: CASSQGTTMVETQYF. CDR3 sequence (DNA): TGTGCCAGCAGCCAAGGGACAACTATGGTGGAGACCCAGTACTTC.

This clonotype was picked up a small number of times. The CDR3 spells CASSIKGSQTWVRTF. The CDR3 DNA reads TGTGCCAGTAGTATAAAGGGCAGCCAAACATGGGTGAGGACCTTC. The rearrangement uses TRBV19 and TRBJ1-2; D is undetermined. CDR1 and CDR2 (germline): LNHDA, SQIVND (reference sequence). There are 15 residues in the CDR3. Trimming stripped 2 bases from V and 14 bases from J, with 24 bases between.

The CDR3 loop is CASSWTGSYEQYF. The CDR3, as DNA: TGCGCCAGCAGCTGGACAGGGAGCTACGAGCAGTACTTC. V usage is TRBV5-1 and J usage is TRBJ2-7; 8 bases agree with TRBD1. The CDR3 is made up of 13 amino acids. V gave up 3 bases and J gave up 3 bases; unmatched junction bases: 2. Germline V gives CDR1 SGHRS, CDR2 YFSETQ.

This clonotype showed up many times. DNA of the CDR3: TGCAGCGGTGGGACAGACGGCTATGGCTACACCTTC. It codes for CSGGTDGYGYTF. This chain connects TRBV29-1 to TRBJ1-2; TRBD1 aligns across 7 bases. V gave up 7 bases and J gave up 4 bases; unmatched junction bases: 6. CDR1 and CDR2 from the germline V gene are SQVTM and ANQGSEA. CDR3 length equals 12 residues.

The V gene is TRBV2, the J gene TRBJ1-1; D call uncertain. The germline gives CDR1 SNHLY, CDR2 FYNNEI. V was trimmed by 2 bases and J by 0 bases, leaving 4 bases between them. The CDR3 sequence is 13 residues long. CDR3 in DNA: TGTGCCAGCAGTGAACAGGTGAACACTGAAGCTTTCTTT. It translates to CASSEQVNTEAFF.

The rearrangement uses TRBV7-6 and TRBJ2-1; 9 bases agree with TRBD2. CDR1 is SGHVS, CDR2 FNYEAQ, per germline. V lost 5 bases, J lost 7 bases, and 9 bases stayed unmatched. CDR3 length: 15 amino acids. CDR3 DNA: TGTGCCAGCAGCCAAGCGGCGGGGGGGGCAAATGAGCAGTTCTTC. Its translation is CASSQAAGGANEQFF.

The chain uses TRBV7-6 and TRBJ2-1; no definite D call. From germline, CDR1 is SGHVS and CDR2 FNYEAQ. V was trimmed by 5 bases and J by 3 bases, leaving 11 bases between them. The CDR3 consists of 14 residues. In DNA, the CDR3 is TGTGCCAGCAGCAACCAGAATCACTACAATGAGCAGTTCTTC. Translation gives CASSNQNHYNEQFF.

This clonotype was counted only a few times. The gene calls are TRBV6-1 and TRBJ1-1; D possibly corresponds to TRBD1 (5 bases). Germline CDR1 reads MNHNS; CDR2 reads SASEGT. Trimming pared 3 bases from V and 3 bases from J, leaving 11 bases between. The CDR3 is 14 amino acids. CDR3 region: CASSDGGAYTEAFF. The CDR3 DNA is TGTGCCAGCAGTGACGGAGGGGCCTACACTGAAGCTTTCTTT.

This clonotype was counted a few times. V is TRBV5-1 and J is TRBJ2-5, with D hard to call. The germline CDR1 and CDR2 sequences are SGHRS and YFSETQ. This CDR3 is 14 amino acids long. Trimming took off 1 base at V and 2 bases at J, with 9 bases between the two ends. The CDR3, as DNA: TGCGCCAGCAGCTTGTCAGACGGACAAGAGACCCAGTACTTC. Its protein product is CASSLSDGQETQYF.

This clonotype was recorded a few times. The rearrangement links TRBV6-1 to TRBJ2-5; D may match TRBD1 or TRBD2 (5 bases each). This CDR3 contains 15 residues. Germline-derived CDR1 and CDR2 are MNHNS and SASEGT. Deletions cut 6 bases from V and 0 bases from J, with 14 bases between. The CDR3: CASRRGTGYQETQYF. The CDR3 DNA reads TGTGCCAGCAGGAGGGGAACGGGGTACCAAGAGACCCAGTACTTC.

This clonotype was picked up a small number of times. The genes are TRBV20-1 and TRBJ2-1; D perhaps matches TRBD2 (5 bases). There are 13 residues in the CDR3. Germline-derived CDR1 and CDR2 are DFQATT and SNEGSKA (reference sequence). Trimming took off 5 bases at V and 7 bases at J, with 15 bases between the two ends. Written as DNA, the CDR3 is TGCAGTGCTGGCCCGGGAATCAAGAATGAGCAGTTCTTC. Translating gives CSAGPGIKNEQFF.

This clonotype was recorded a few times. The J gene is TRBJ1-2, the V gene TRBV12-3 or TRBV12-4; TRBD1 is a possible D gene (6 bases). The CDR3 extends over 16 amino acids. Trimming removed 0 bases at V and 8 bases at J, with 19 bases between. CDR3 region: CASSLAGGRPKNGYTF. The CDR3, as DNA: TGTGCCAGCAGTTTAGCAGGGGGGAGGCCTAAAAACGGCTACACCTTC.

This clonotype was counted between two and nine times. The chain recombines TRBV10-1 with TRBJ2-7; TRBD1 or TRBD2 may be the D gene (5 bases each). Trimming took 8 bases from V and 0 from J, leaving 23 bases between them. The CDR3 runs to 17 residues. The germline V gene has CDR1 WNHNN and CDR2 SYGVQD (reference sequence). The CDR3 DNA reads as TGCGCCAGCGCAAGGGACCGTCGCCCGCGCCCCTCCTACGAGCAGTACTTC. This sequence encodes CASARDRRPRPSYEQYF.

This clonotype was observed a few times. Written as DNA, the CDR3 is TGTGCCAGCAGTTTGTCAGGGACAGGGGTACGCTACGAGCAGTACTTC. Translation gives CASSLSGTGVRYEQYF. The chain recombines TRBV27 with TRBJ2-7; 10 bases align to TRBD1. V lost 3 bases to trimming and J lost 3 bases; unmatched junction nucleotides: 8. Germline loops: CDR1 MNHEY, CDR2 SMNVEV (reference sequence). This CDR3 is built from 16 residues.